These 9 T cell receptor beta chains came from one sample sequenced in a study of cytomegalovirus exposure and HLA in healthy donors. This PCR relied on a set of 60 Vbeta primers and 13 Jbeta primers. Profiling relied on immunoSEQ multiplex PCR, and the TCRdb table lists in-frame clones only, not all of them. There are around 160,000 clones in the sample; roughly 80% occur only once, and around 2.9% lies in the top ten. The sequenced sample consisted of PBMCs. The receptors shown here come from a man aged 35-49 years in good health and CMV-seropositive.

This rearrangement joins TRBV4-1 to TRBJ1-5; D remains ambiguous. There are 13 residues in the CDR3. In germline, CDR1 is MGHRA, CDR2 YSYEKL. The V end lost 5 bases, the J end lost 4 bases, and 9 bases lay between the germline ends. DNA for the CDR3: TGCGCCAGCAGCGGTAACACGAATCAGCCCCAGCATTTT. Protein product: CASSGNTNQPQHF.

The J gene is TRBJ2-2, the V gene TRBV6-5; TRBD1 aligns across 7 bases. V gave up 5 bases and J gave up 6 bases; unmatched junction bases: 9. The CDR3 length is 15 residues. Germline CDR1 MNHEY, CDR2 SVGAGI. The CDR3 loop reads CASSQRQGYSGELFF. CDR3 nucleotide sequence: TGTGCCAGCAGTCAGCGACAGGGTTATTCCGGGGAGCTGTTTTTT.

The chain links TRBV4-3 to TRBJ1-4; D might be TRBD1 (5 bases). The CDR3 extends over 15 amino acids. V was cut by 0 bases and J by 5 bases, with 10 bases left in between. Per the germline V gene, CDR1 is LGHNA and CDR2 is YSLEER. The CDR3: CASSQEYRNNEKLFF. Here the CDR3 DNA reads TGCGCCAGCAGCCAAGAGTACAGGAACAATGAAAAACTGTTTTTT.

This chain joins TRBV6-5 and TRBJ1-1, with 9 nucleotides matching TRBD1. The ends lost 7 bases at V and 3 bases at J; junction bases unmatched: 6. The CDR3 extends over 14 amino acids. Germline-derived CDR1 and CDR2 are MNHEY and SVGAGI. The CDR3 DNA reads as TGTGCCAGCACCACAGGGGGCGCGTACACTGAAGCTTTCTTT. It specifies CASTTGGAYTEAFF.

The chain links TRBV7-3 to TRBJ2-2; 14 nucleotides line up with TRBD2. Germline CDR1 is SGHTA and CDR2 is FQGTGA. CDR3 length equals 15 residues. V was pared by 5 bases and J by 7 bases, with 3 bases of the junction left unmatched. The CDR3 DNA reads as TGTGCCAGCAGCCCAGGACTAGCGGGAGGCGGGGAGCTGTTTTTT. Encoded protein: CASSPGLAGGGELFF.

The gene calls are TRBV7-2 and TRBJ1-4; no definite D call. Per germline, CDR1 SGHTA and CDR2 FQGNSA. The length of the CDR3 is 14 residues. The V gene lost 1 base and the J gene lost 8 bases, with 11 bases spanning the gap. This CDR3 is CASSLVPDTEKLFF. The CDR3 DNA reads TGTGCCAGCAGCTTAGTACCAGATACAGAAAAACTGTTTTTT.

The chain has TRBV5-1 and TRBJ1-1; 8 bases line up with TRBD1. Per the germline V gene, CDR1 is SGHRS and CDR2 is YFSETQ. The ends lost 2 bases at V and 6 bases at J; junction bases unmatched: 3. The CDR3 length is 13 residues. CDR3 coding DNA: TGCGCCAGCAGCTTTGACAGGGGACCTGAAGCTTTCTTT. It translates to CASSFDRGPEAFF. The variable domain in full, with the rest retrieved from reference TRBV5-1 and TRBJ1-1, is KAGVTQTPRYLIKTRGQQVTLSCSPISGHRSVSWYQQTPGQGLQFLFEYFSETQRNKGNFPGRFSGRQFSNSRSEMNVSTLELGDSALYLCASSFDRGPEAFFGQGTRLTVV.

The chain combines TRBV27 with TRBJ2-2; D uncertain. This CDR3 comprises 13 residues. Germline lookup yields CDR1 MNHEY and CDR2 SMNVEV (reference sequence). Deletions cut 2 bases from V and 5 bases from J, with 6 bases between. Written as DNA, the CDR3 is TGTGCCAGCAGTTTAGCTCGGACCGGGGAGCTGTTTTTT. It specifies CASSLARTGELFF.

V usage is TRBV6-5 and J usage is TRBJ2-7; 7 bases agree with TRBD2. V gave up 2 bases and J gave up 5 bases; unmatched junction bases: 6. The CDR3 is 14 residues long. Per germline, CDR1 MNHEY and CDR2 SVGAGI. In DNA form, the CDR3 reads TGTGCCAGCAGTTACCTTGGCGGGACTAACGAGCAGTACTTC. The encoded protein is CASSYLGGTNEQYF.